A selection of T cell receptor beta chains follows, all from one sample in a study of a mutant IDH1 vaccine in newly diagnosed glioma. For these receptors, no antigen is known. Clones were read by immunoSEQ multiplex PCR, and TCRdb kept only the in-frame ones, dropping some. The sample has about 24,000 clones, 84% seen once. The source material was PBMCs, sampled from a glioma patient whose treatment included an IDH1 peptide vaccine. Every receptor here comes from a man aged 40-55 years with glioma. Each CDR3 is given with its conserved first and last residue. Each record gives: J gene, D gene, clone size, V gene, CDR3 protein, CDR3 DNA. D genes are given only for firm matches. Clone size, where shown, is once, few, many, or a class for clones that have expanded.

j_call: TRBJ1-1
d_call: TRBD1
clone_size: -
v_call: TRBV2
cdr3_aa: CASRTQTGGTEAFF
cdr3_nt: TGTGCCAGCAGGACCCAGACAGGGGGTACTGAAGCTTTCTTT

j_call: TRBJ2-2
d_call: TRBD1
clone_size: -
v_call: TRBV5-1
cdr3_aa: CASSSRQGGTGELFF
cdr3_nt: TGCGCCAGCAGCTCCAGACAGGGTGGCACCGGGGAGCTGTTTTTT

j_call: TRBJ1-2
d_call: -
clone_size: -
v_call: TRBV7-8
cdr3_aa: CASSARTDYYGYTF
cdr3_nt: TGTGCCAGCAGCGCAAGGACTGACTACTATGGCTACACCTTC

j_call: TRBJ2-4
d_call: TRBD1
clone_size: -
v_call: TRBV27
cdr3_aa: CASSFTGDGIQYF
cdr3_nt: TGTGCCAGCAGTTTTACAGGGGACGGCATTCAGTACTTC

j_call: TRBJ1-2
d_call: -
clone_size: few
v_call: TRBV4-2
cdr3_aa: CASSLRGSNYGYTF
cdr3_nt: TGTGCCAGCAGCCTTCGGGGGAGTAACTATGGCTACACCTTC

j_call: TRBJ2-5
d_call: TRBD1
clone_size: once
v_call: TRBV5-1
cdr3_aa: CASSFSGTGQETQYF
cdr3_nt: TGCGCCAGCAGCTTCAGTGGGACAGGGCAAGAGACCCAGTACTTC

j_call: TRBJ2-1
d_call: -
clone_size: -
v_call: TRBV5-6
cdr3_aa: CASSRASEYYNEQFF
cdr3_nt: TGTGCCAGCAGCCGAGCTAGCGAATACTACAATGAGCAGTTCTTC

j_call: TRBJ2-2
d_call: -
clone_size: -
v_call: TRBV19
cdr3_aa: CASTPGGSLSTGELFF
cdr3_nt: TGTGCCAGTACTCCTGGAGGGTCGTTATCCACCGGGGAGCTGTTTTTT

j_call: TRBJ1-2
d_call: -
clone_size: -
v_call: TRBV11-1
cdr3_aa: CASRETTGGGYGYTF
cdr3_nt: TGTGCCAGCAGAGAGACTACGGGTGGAGGCTATGGCTACACCTTC

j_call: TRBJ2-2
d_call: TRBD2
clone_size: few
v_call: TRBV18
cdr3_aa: CASSRLGRDTGELFF
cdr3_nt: TGTGCCAGCTCACGGCTCGGGAGGGACACCGGGGAGCTGTTTTTT

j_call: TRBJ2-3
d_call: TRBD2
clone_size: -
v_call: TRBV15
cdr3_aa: CATSEAAGVHNTQYF
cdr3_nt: TGTGCCACCAGCGAGGCCGCGGGGGTCCATAATACGCAGTATTTT

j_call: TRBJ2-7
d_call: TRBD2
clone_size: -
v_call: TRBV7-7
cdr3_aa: CASSLALAGGYEQYF
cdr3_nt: TGTGCTAGCAGCTTAGCGCTAGCGGGGGGTTACGAGCAGTACTTC

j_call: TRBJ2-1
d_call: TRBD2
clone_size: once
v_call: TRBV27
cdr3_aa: CASRVGTSGLTGYNEQFF
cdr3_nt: TGTGCCAGCAGGGTGGGGACTAGCGGGCTAACGGGGTACAATGAGCAGTTCTTC

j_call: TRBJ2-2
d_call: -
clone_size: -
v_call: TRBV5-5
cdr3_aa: CASSLEGGANTGELFF
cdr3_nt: TGTGCCAGCAGCTTGGAGGGGGGTGCGAACACCGGGGAGCTGTTTTTT

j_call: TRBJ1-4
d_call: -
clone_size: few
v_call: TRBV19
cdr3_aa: CASLDRFNEKLFF
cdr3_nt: TGTGCCAGTTTGGACAGATTTAATGAAAAACTGTTTTTT

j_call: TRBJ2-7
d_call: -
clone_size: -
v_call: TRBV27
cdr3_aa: CASRSGTYSYEQYF
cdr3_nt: TGTGCCAGCAGATCCGGGACATACTCCTACGAGCAGTACTTC

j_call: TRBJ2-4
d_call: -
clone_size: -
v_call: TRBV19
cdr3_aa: CASTATRVSNAGIQYF
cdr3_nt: TGTGCCAGTACCGCGACTAGGGTTTCTAACGCGGGCATTCAGTACTTC

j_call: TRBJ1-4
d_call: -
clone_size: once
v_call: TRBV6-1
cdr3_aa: CASIGGRSEKLFF
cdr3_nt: TGTGCCAGCATTGGGGGGCGGAGTGAAAAACTGTTTTTT

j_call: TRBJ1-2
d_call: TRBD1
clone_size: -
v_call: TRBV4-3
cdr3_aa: CASSQVRTGGLPNYGYTF
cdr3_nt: TGCGCCAGCAGCCAAGTTAGGACAGGGGGATTACCTAACTATGGCTACACCTTC

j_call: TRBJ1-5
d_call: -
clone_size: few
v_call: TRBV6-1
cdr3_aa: CASSERDLGQPQHF
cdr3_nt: TGTGCCAGCAGTGAAAGGGACTTGGGGCAGCCCCAGCATTTT

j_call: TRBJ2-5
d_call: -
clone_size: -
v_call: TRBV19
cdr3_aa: CASRNQETQYF
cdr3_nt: TGTGCCAGTAGAAACCAAGAGACCCAGTACTTC

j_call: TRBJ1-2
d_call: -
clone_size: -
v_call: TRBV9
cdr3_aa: CASSPGEGHSNYGYTF
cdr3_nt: TGTGCCAGCAGCCCTGGGGAGGGACATTCAAACTATGGCTACACCTTC

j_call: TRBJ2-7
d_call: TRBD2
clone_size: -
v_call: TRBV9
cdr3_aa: CASSVQAGGPFEQYF
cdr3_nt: TGTGCCAGCAGCGTGCAAGCGGGAGGGCCGTTCGAGCAGTACTTC

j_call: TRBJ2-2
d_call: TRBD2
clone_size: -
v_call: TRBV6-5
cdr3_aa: CASSSRTSANTGELFF
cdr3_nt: TGTGCCAGCAGTTCCCGGACTAGCGCGAACACCGGGGAGCTGTTTTTT

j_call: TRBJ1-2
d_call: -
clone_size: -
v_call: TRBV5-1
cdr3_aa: CASSFSLGRQAQGRQDF
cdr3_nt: TGCGCCAGCAGCTTCAGTCTCGGGCGGCAGGCGCAGGGGCGGCAGGATTTC

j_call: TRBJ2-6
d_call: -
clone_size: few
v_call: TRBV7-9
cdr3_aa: CASSFSHSGSGANVLTF
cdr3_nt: TGTGCCAGCAGCTTCAGCCATTCGGGTTCTGGGGCCAACGTCCTGACTTTC

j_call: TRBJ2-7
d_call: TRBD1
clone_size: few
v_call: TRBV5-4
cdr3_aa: CASSLGQGASGEQYF
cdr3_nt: TGTGCCAGCAGCTTGGGACAGGGGGCGTCGGGCGAGCAGTACTTC

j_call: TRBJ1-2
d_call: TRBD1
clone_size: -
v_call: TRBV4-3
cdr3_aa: CASSQGDSVYGYTF
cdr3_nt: TGCGCCAGCAGCCAAGGGGACAGCGTTTATGGCTACACCTTC

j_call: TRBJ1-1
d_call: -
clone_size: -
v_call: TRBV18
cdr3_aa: CASSPPLSQSNEAFF
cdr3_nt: TGTGCCAGCTCACCCCCCCTTTCACAGAGCAATGAAGCTTTCTTT

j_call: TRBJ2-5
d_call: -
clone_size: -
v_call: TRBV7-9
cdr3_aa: CASSLEGVGPQETQYF
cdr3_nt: TGTGCCAGCAGCTTAGAGGGGGTCGGCCCCCAAGAGACCCAGTACTTC

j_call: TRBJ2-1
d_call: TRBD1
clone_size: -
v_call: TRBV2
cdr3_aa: CASSEGQGARNEQFF
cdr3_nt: TGTGCCAGCAGTGAAGGACAGGGGGCCAGAAATGAGCAGTTCTTC

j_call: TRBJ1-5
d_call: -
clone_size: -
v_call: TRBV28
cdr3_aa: CASSLSWVGQPQHF
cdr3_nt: TGTGCCAGCAGTTTATCGTGGGTGGGTCAGCCCCAGCATTTT

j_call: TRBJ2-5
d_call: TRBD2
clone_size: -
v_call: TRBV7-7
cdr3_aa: CASSLAAGGGETQYF
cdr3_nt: TGTGCTAGCAGCTTAGCCGCGGGAGGGGGAGAGACCCAGTACTTC

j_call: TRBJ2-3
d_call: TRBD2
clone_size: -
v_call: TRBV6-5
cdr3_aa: CASSSRLAADTQYF
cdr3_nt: TGTGCCAGCAGTTCCCGACTAGCCGCGGATACGCAGTATTTT

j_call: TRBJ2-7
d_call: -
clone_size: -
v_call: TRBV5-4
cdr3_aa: CASSADNYEQYF
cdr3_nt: TGTGCCAGCAGCGCGGACAACTACGAGCAGTACTTC

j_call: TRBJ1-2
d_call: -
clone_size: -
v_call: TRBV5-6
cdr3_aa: CASTRRGAINYGYTF
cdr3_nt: TGTGCCAGCACCCGCCGTGGCGCTATCAACTATGGCTACACCTTC